This T cell receptor beta chain was obtained from a study of T cell changes during pregnancy in multiple sclerosis. Trimming took off 5 bases at V and 2 bases at J, with 10 bases between the two ends. From germline, CDR1 is SGHNT and CDR2 YYREEE (reference sequence). There are 13 residues in the CDR3. Clones were read by immunoSEQ multiplex PCR, and TCRdb kept only the in-frame ones, dropping some. The sample yields tens of thousands of clones, around 89% seen once. This material consisted of CD8+ T cells from peripheral blood mononuclear cells, taken in the third trimester of pregnancy. This clonotype was obtained from a female donor with multiple sclerosis, enrolled in a pregnancy study. The gene calls are TRBV5-4 and TRBJ2-5; maybe TRBD1 (6 bases). CDR3 sequence: CASRRTAQETQYF. The CDR3 nucleotides read TGTGCCAGCAGGAGGACAGCTCAAGAGACCCAGTACTTC.